The clone carrying this T cell receptor beta chain was seen repeatedly, ten times or more. Unique molecular identifiers were incorporated during preparation of the TCRbeta library. MiXCR, applied by TCRdb to the PCR reads, yields one record per CDR3 protein. The sample shows some 300,000 distinct CDR3 sequences, about a tenth of them seen only once. The data originate from a study of T-cell reconstitution after alpha-beta-depleted transplantation in children. The germline gives CDR1 SGHAT, CDR2 FQNNGV. The CDR3 runs 18 residues. With V trimmed by 5 bases and J by 7 bases, 12 bases remained unmatched. The origin of this receptor is a human donor who donated a stem cell graft to a child with acute lymphoblastic leukemia. This chain uses TRBV11-2 with TRBJ2-1, with 15 nucleotides matching TRBD2. The sequenced sample was PBMCs from the stem cell graft donor, obtained from the stem cell graft. The CDR3, as DNA: TGTGCCAGCAGCAACGGACTAGCGGGAGGGAGTTGGAGGAATGAGCAGTTCTTC. Translation: CASSNGLAGGSWRNEQFF.